The rows below give T cell receptor beta chains drawn from one sample of a study of blood T cell repertoires in COVID-19. The assay was immunoSEQ multiplex PCR, and TCRdb's table has in-frame clones only and misses some. The repertoire has under 150,000 clones, over 75% of them found once; the top ten carry roughly 1.5%. Sequenced input: peripheral blood. These receptors were taken from a man between 45 and 60 years old with acute or convalescent COVID-19. Each CDR3 is given with its conserved first and last residue. D genes are given only for firm matches. Only part of the rows carry a size: once, few, many, or a class if the clone is expanded.

CDR3aa | CDR3nt | j_gene | v_gene | abundance | d_gene
CASSLSGPRTGELFF | TGTGCCAGCAGCTTAAGCGGCCCGAGGACCGGGGAGCTGTTTTTT | TRBJ2-2 | TRBV7-3 | NA | NA
CASNPGGSYEQYF | TGCGCCAGCAACCCCGGCGGGTCCTACGAGCAGTACTTC | TRBJ2-7 | TRBV5-1 | few | NA
CASSPRRGTEAFF | TGTGCCAGCAGTCCCCGTCGGGGCACTGAAGCTTTCTTT | TRBJ1-1 | TRBV6-5 | NA | NA
CASTPNRASNSPLHF | TGCGCCAGCACCCCCAACAGGGCCTCTAATTCACCCCTCCACTTT | TRBJ1-6 | TRBV5-1 | NA | NA
CAWSGGVAGNTIYF | TGTGCCTGGAGTGGGGGAGTAGCGGGAAACACCATATATTTT | TRBJ1-3 | TRBV30 | few | NA
CATSVSLAGGARDTQYF | TGTGCCACCAGTGTCTCCCTAGCGGGGGGGGCCAGAGATACGCAGTATTTT | TRBJ2-3 | TRBV24-1 | NA | TRBD2
CASSDIGGSEQYF | TGTGCCAGCAGTGATATCGGGGGGAGCGAGCAGTACTTC | TRBJ2-7 | TRBV28 | NA | TRBD2
CASSSGQYNQPQHF | TGTGCCAGCAGTTCCGGACAGTACAATCAGCCCCAGCATTTT | TRBJ1-5 | TRBV28 | NA | NA
CASSMAASSGGRQFF | TGTGCCAGTAGTATGGCGGCGTCTAGCGGGGGACGGCAGTTCTTC | TRBJ2-1 | TRBV19 | NA | TRBD2
CASSLLGRAQETQYF | TGTGCCAGCAGCTTGTTAGGCAGGGCCCAAGAGACCCAGTACTTC | TRBJ2-5 | TRBV5-6 | NA | NA
CASSGRGNTEAFF | TGTGCCAGCAGCGGACGCGGGAACACTGAAGCTTTCTTT | TRBJ1-1 | TRBV9 | NA | NA
CASSLEGGSGNTIYF | TGCGCCAGCAGCTTGGAAGGGGGCTCTGGAAACACCATATATTTT | TRBJ1-3 | TRBV5-1 | few | NA
CASRTSGNTGELFF | TGCGCCAGCAGGACTAGCGGGAACACCGGGGAGCTGTTTTTT | TRBJ2-2 | TRBV5-1 | NA | TRBD2
CASSLGATYGYTF | TGTGCCAGCAGTTTGGGGGCCACCTATGGCTACACCTTC | TRBJ1-2 | TRBV12-3/TRBV12-4 | NA | NA
CASSLDGSHQTYYGYTF | TGTGCCAGCAGCTTGGACGGGTCCCACCAGACCTACTATGGCTACACCTTC | TRBJ1-2 | TRBV5-6 | NA | NA
CASSQGVTENSPLHF | TGTGCCAGCAGCCAAGGGGTGACAGAGAATTCACCCCTCCACTTT | TRBJ1-6 | TRBV3-1/TRBV3-2 | NA | NA
CASSPQAGDGGNTIYF | TGCGCCAGCAGCCCCCAGGCGGGGGATGGAGGAAACACCATATATTTT | TRBJ1-3 | TRBV4-1 | NA | NA
CASSVGAGNTGNTIYF | TGTGCCAGCAGCGTAGGGGCAGGGAATACTGGAAACACCATATATTTT | TRBJ1-3 | TRBV9 | NA | NA
CSASFGTAYTDTQYF | TGCAGTGCTAGTTTTGGGACTGCCTACACAGATACGCAGTATTTT | TRBJ2-3 | TRBV20-1 | NA | NA
CASSARTGTGELFF | TGTGCCAGCAGCGCCAGGACAGGCACCGGGGAGCTGTTTTTT | TRBJ2-2 | TRBV9 | once | TRBD1
CASSERSNEQFF | TGTGCCAGCAGTGAAAGGAGCAATGAGCAGTTCTTC | TRBJ2-1 | TRBV6-1 | NA | NA
CASSIGAGLRSPQHF | TGTGCCAGTAGTATAGGGGCAGGCCTCCGATCGCCCCAGCATTTT | TRBJ1-5 | TRBV19 | NA | NA
CASSYLYTQYF | TGTGCCAGCAGTTACCTATATACGCAGTATTTT | TRBJ2-3 | TRBV6-5 | few | NA
CASSLGEKQPQHF | TGTGCCAGCAGTTTGGGAGAGAAGCAGCCCCAGCATTTT | TRBJ1-5 | TRBV12-3/TRBV12-4 | NA | NA
CASSAKQGNTEAFF | TGCGCCAGCAGCGCAAAACAGGGGAACACTGAAGCTTTCTTT | TRBJ1-1 | TRBV5-1 | NA | NA
CATSPLRTGNFYGYTF | TGTGCCACCAGCCCTCTCAGGACAGGGAATTTCTATGGCTACACCTTC | TRBJ1-2 | TRBV24-1 | NA | TRBD1
CATGTGGVEKLFF | TGTGCCACCGGGACAGGGGGAGTTGAAAAACTGTTTTTT | TRBJ1-4 | TRBV24-1 | NA | TRBD1
CASSAGQGRQPQHF | TGTGCCAGCAGCGCGGGACAGGGGAGGCAGCCCCAGCATTTT | TRBJ1-5 | TRBV2 | NA | TRBD1
CASSINGQARQPQHF | TGTGCCAGTAGTATTAATGGACAGGCTCGGCAGCCCCAGCATTTT | TRBJ1-5 | TRBV19 | NA | TRBD1
CASSLTGYGYTF | TGTGCCAGCAGTTTGACAGGGTATGGCTACACCTTC | TRBJ1-2 | TRBV28 | NA | TRBD1
CASSHGTSGARRANVLTF | TGTGCCAGCAGCCACGGGACTAGCGGGGCTCGGAGGGCCAACGTCCTGACTTTC | TRBJ2-6 | TRBV7-9 | NA | TRBD2
CASSVNGQGNQPQHF | TGTGCCAGCAGCGTCAATGGGCAGGGCAATCAGCCCCAGCATTTT | TRBJ1-5 | TRBV9 | NA | NA
CASSLTGQGVVSGANVLTF | TGTGCCAGCAGCTTAACGGGACAGGGCGTCGTCTCTGGGGCCAACGTCCTGACTTTC | TRBJ2-6 | TRBV7-3 | NA | TRBD1
CASSFGGVEQYF | TGTGCCAGCAGCTTCGGGGGGGTCGAGCAGTACTTC | TRBJ2-7 | TRBV11-2 | NA | TRBD2
CASSRPMASGGTEAFF | TGTGCCAGCAGTAGGCCCATGGCCAGCGGGGGCACTGAAGCTTTCTTT | TRBJ1-1 | TRBV6-6 | NA | NA
CASSLQGSYGYTF | TGTGCCAGCAGCCTACAGGGGAGCTATGGCTACACCTTC | TRBJ1-2 | TRBV27 | NA | TRBD1
CASSQEPTKDTQYF | TGTGCCAGCAGCCAAGAACCGACTAAAGATACGCAGTATTTT | TRBJ2-3 | TRBV4-2 | NA | NA
CASSQYRTGEAFF | TGCGCCAGCAGCCAATATCGGACAGGGGAAGCTTTCTTT | TRBJ1-1 | TRBV4-1 | once | TRBD1
CATGGPCTF | TGTGCCACGGGAGGGCCCTGCACCTTC | TRBJ1-2 | TRBV15 | NA | NA
CASSPQGDYGYTF | TGTGCCAGCAGCCCACAGGGGGACTATGGCTACACCTTC | TRBJ1-2 | TRBV2 | NA | TRBD1
CASTPGDIGYGYTF | TGTGCCAGCACCCCAGGGGATATAGGGTATGGCTACACCTTC | TRBJ1-2 | TRBV5-4 | NA | NA
CASSLGRRDGYTF | TGTGCCAGCAGCTTGGGACGGCGGGATGGCTACACCTTC | TRBJ1-2 | TRBV5-6 | NA | NA
CASSSRRTGHGDLNTEAFF | TGTGCCAGCAGCTCTCGGAGGACCGGGCACGGAGATTTAAACACTGAAGCTTTCTTT | TRBJ1-1 | TRBV7-8 | few | NA
CASRAGGAYNEQFF | TGCGCCAGCAGGGCAGGGGGCGCTTACAATGAGCAGTTCTTC | TRBJ2-1 | TRBV10-2 | NA | TRBD1
CAWRPTAGNTEAFF | TGTGCCTGGAGACCGACGGCAGGGAATACTGAAGCTTTCTTT | TRBJ1-1 | TRBV30 | few | NA
CASSLGTGVLNTEAFF | TGTGCCAGCTCACTAGGGACAGGGGTCTTGAACACTGAAGCTTTCTTT | TRBJ1-1 | TRBV18 | NA | TRBD1
CASSILLGQGADTQYF | TGTGCCAGTAGTATTTTGCTTGGACAGGGGGCCGATACGCAGTATTTT | TRBJ2-3 | TRBV19 | few | TRBD1
CASSPGGGGNSPLHF | TGCGCCAGCAGCCCCGGTGGGGGAGGGAATTCACCCCTCCACTTT | TRBJ1-6 | TRBV5-1 | NA | NA
CATSERSERIHEKLFF | TGTGCCACCAGCGAACGATCAGAGCGGATCCATGAAAAACTGTTTTTT | TRBJ1-4 | TRBV15 | NA | NA
CASSLYGGSNNEQFF | TGTGCCAGCAGCTTATACGGCGGGAGTAACAATGAGCAGTTCTTC | TRBJ2-1 | TRBV5-4 | once | TRBD2
CASSEANLNGGDTQYF | TGTGCCAGCAGTGAAGCGAATTTGAATGGAGGCGATACGCAGTATTTT | TRBJ2-3 | TRBV6-1 | NA | NA
CASSEGTPKPYEQYF | TGTGCCAGCAGCGAAGGGACACCGAAACCCTACGAGCAGTACTTC | TRBJ2-7 | TRBV6-4 | once | NA
CASSESYSWGNQPQHF | TGTGCCAGCAGTGAATCGTACAGCTGGGGCAATCAGCCCCAGCATTTT | TRBJ1-5 | TRBV6-1 | once | NA
CASSYGYQGMNSPLHF | TGTGCCAGCAGCTACGGGTATCAGGGTATGAATTCACCCCTCCACTTT | TRBJ1-6 | TRBV6-5 | NA | NA